This TCR beta chain comes out of a study of T cell repertoires in cytomegalovirus infection. This CDR3 contains 16 residues. Trimming took 3 bases from V and 1 from J; bases not matched to a gene: 7. CDR1 SGDLS and CDR2 YYNGEE come from the germline V gene. The sample holds one count of this clonotype. TCRdb fed the reads into MiXCR, producing one record per CDR3 protein. The table shows about 530,000 distinct CDR3 sequences, with approximately 25% occurring only once. This clonotype was obtained from a human donor in good health (CMV status not recorded). Some clones in this sample may be carry-over from other donors' samples. This chain connects TRBV9 to TRBJ2-1, with TRBD2 matching over 7 bases. The sample comprised PBMCs. The CDR3 region is CASSELLAISYNEQFF. The CDR3 bases are TGTGCCAGCAGCGAATTACTAGCGATATCCTACAATGAGCAGTTCTTC.